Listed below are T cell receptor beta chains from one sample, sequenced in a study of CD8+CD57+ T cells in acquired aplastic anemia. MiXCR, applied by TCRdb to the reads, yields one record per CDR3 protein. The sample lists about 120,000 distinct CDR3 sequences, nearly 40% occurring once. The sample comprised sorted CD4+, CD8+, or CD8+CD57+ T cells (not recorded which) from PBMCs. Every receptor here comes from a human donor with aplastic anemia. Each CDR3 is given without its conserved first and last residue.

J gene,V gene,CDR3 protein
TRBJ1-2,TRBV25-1,ASSESGDLYGYT
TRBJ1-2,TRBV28,ASSLRRGRGYT
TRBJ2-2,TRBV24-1,ATSDRAPGELF
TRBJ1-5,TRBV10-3,AISVGMDNQPQH
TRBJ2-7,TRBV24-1,ATSDAPGTVTPYEQY
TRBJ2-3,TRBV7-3,ASSLLAGTQY
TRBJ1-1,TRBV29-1,SVRQAWDTEAF
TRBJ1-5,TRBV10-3,ASNLLQTNQPQH
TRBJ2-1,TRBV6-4,ASSISGGNEQF
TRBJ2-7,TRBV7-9,ASSRVLDEQY
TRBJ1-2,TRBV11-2,ASSRRQGLGYGYT
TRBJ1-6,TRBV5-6,ASSLRDRDSPLH
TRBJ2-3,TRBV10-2,ASSESVAGSTDTQY
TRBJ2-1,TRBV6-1,ASSEEKGARYNEQF
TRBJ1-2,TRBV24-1,ATSDPGTGGRGYT
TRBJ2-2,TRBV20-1,SARGGVTGELF
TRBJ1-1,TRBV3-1,ASSQDVRQFTEAF
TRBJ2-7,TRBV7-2,ASSISRTGPDEQY
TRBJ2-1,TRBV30,AWRKIDEQF
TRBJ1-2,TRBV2,ASSGGQGSLDYGYT
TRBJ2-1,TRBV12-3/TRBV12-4,ASSLGRRLVEQF
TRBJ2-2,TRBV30,AWSRDRVDTGELF
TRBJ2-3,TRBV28,ASSIRTSGGAFRTDTQY
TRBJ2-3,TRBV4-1,ASSQEGFDTDTQY
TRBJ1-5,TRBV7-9,AVSRVGDNQPQH
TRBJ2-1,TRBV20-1,SARALGTGFGYNEQF
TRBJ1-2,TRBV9,ASSVDRNYGYT
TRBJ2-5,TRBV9,ASSPRPLGSETQY
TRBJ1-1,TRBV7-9,ASSLAGEAF
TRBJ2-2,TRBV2,ASIGATGTGELF
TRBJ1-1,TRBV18,ASYPGDRNTEAF
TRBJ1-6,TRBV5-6,ASSLTDRNSPLH
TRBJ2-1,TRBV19,ASSIAYWTGPNEQF
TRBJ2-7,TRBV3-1,ASSRISKGYEQY
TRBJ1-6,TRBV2,ANRTDNSPLH
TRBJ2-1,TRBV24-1,ATSDPSSGAGYNEQF
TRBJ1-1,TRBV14,ASSQERGYTEAF
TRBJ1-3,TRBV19,ASKGRNLSGNTIY
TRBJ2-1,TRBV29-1,SAGTSGRAPEQF
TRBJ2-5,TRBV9,ASSLSGVGETQY
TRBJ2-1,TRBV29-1,SVAPPGNRGGYNEQF
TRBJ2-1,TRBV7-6,ASSQQGGDEQF
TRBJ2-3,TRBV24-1,ATSGADTQY
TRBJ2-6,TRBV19,ASRVEDSGANVLT
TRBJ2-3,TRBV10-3,AISESEDGTDTQY
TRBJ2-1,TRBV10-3,AISEGGGGYNEQF
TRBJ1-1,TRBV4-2,ASSRRGGGNTEAF
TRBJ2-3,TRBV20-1,SASSPIPSSGGYTISTDTQY
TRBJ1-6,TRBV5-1,ASSLEGSSSPLH
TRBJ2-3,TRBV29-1,SVDLSERMQY
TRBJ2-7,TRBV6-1,ASSEGLAGDPYEQY
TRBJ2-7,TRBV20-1,SASPASGPRAVNYEQY
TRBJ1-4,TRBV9,ASSVGTKGEKLF
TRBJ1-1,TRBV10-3,AISGFGRHEAF
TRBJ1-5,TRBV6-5,ASSSGTGRQPQH